This TCR beta chain came from a study of control samples from healthy donors and cancer patients. The CDR3 has 15 amino acids. Trimming removed 2 bases from V and 3 bases from J, with 11 bases in between. The V gene's germline CDR1 is SGHTA and CDR2 FQGTGA. The assay was immunoSEQ multiplex PCR, and TCRdb's table has in-frame clones only and misses some. The profile shows about 82,000 clones, about 91% of them singletons. The J gene is TRBJ2-1, the V gene TRBV7-3; unclear D gene. The source of this sequence is a man in his fifties or sixties in good health. Sequencing was carried out using blood. This CDR3 is CASSLSPDGYNEQFF. Written as DNA, the CDR3 is TGTGCCAGCAGCTTATCGCCAGACGGCTACAATGAGCAGTTCTTC.